This entry lists 10 T cell receptor beta chains sequenced from one sample in a study of cytomegalovirus exposure and HLA in healthy donors. The PCR made use of 60 Vbeta and 13 Jbeta primers. The data were produced by immunoSEQ multiplex PCR, yet TCRdb's version contains in-frame clones alone and is incomplete. Of around 210,000 clones in the sample, more than 65% were seen once. Sequences were obtained from PBMCs. The receptors shown here come from a man between 50 and 59 years old in good health and CMV-seronegative.

The V call is TRBV4-2, the J call TRBJ2-2; a weak D match, TRBD1 (6 bases). This CDR3 has 16 residues. Germline-derived CDR1 and CDR2 are LGHNA and YNFKEQ. V lost 0 bases to trimming and J lost 6 bases, with 14 bases between them. CDR3 amino acids: CASSQETTGLAGELFF. The CDR3, as DNA: TGTGCCAGCAGCCAAGAAACTACAGGGTTGGCCGGGGAGCTGTTTTTT.

This clone has just one count. V usage is TRBV7-2 and J usage is TRBJ1-2; D gene ambiguous. Trimming shortened V by 5 bases and J by 6 bases, and 16 bases separated the two germline ends. The CDR3 runs 14 residues. Germline CDR1 reads SGHTA; CDR2 reads FQGNSA. CDR3 in DNA: TGTGCCAGCAGCCAGAGGGCAGTCTGGGATGGCTACACCTTC. Translating it yields CASSQRAVWDGYTF.

The chain combines TRBV5-6 with TRBJ2-5; D unresolved. Trimming shortened V by 4 bases and J by 11 bases, and 15 bases separated the two germline ends. Germline CDR1 and CDR2: SGHDT and YYEEEE. The CDR3 contains 12 residues. Written as DNA, the CDR3 is TGTGCCAGCAGCGCACCATCGAGCTGGCAGTACTTC. Translation: CASSAPSSWQYF.

The chain links TRBV10-1 to TRBJ2-5, with TRBD1 identical over 8 bases. Gene TRBJ2-7 matches the end of the DNA better, so the J call may be wrong. There are 19 residues in the CDR3. The germline CDR1 and CDR2 sequences are WNHNN and SYGVQD (reference sequence). CDR3 bases: TGCGCCAGCAGTGAAAACAGGGGGTTTTCTCCCCACCTGGCCTACGAGCAGTACTTC. Protein sequence: CASSENRGFSPHLAYEQYF.

The chain links TRBV28 to TRBJ2-1, with 11 bases lining up with TRBD2. Germline CDR1 is MDHEN and CDR2 is SYDVKM. The junction had 8 bases not matched to a gene; V was cut back by 4 bases and J by 6 bases. The CDR3 covers 16 residues. DNA for the CDR3: TGTGCCAGCAGTTCACTCGGGACTAGCGGACTCAATGAGCAGTTCTTC. It yields the protein CASSSLGTSGLNEQFF. The full variable domain, completed using reference TRBV28 and TRBJ2-1, is DVKVTQSSRYLVKRTGEKVFLECVQDMDHENMFWYRQDPGLGLRLIYFSYDVKMKEKGDIPEGYSVSREKKERFSLILESASTNQTSMYLCASSSLGTSGLNEQFFGPGTRLTVL.

The chain uses TRBV5-1 and TRBJ2-3; a possible D gene is TRBD1 (6 bases). This CDR3 is 15 amino acids long. V dropped 4 bases and J dropped 2 bases, with 14 bases sitting between them. The germline V gene encodes CDR1 SGHRS and CDR2 YFSETQ. CDR3 in amino acids: CASSNGQWNTDTQYF. The CDR3 region has the DNA TGCGCCAGCAGCAACGGACAGTGGAACACAGATACGCAGTATTTT.

The rearrangement uses TRBV7-9 and TRBJ2-5; TRBD2 agrees at 7 bases. The V and J ends lost 3 bases and 1 base, in that order; junction bases with no gene match: 5. Germline CDR1 reads SEHNR; CDR2 reads FQNEAQ (reference sequence). The CDR3 sequence is 15 residues long. The CDR3 nucleotides are TGTGCCAGCAGCTTGTTGCGGGAGCGCCAAGAGACCCAGTACTTC. Amino acid sequence: CASSLLRERQETQYF.

This chain uses TRBV6-5 with TRBJ2-1, with a possible D match to TRBD2 (6 bases). CDR1 is MNHEY and CDR2 is SVGAGI in the germline V gene. V dropped 2 bases and J dropped 6 bases, with 14 bases sitting between them. The CDR3 sequence is 15 residues long. CDR3 nucleotides: TGTGCCAGCAGTTACGAAACGGGAGTACTCAATGAGCAGTTCTTC. Translated: CASSYETGVLNEQFF.

The V and J genes are TRBV30 and TRBJ2-5; TRBD1 is a possible D gene (5 bases). The CDR3 is made up of 11 amino acids. Germline CDR1 GTSNPN, CDR2 SVGIG (reference sequence). Trimming stripped 4 bases from V and 5 bases from J, with 8 bases between. DNA of the CDR3: TGTGCCTGGACAGGGTCGGAGACCCAGTACTTC. Protein: CAWTGSETQYF.

As for this clone: Other DNA sequences in the sample encode the same CDR3. The CDR3 DNA reads as TGTGCCAGCAGCCTCGGGACTAGCGGTTACAATGAGCAGTTCTTC. It translates to CASSLGTSGYNEQFF. The chain combines TRBV28 with TRBJ2-1; 11 bases match TRBD2. V gave up 6 bases and J gave up 4 bases; unmatched junction bases: 5. The CDR3 consists of 15 residues. Per the germline V gene, CDR1 is MDHEN and CDR2 is SYDVKM.